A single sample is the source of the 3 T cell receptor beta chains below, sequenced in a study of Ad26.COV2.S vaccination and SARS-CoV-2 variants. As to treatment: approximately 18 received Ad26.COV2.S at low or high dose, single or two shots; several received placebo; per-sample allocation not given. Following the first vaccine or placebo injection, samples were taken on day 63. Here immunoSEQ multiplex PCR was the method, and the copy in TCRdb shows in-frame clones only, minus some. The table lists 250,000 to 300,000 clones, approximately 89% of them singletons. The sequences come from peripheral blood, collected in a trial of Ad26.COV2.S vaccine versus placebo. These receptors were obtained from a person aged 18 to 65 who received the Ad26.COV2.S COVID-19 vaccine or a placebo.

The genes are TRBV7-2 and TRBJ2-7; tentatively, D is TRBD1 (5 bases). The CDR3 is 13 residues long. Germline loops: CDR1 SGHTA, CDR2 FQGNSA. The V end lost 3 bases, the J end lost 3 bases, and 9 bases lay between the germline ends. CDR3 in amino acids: CASSFGQDYEQYF. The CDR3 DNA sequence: TGTGCCAGCAGCTTCGGACAAGACTACGAGCAGTACTTC.

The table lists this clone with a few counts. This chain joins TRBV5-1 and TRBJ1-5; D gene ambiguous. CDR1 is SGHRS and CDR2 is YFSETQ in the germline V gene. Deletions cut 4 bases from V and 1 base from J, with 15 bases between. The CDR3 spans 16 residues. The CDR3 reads CASSLDGTESNQPQHF. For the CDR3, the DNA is TGCGCCAGCAGCCTGGACGGTACGGAGAGCAATCAGCCCCAGCATTTT.

The CDR3 reads CASSPEQGYGEQYF. CDR3 coding DNA: TGCGCCAGCAGCCCGGAACAGGGCTACGGCGAGCAGTACTTC. V gene TRBV4-3 combines with J gene TRBJ2-7, with D perhaps TRBD1 (6 bases). The CDR3 is 14 amino acids. Germline V lookup: CDR1 LGHNA, CDR2 YSLEER. V shed 4 bases and J shed 6 bases, with 16 bases lying between them.